A selection of T cell receptor beta chains follows, all from one sample in a study of blood T cell repertoires in COVID-19. Here immunoSEQ multiplex PCR was the method, and the copy in TCRdb shows in-frame clones only, minus some. The table lists approximately 200,000 clones, around 81% of them singletons. The material sequenced was PBMCs or T cells enriched from blood (not recorded which). The receptor set was obtained from a middle-aged woman with acute COVID-19. CDR3s include the opening cysteine and the closing phenylalanine or tryptophan. The D gene is left open where the match is weak. Clone size appears in some rows only: once, few, many, or a class for an expanded clone.

cdr3_nt: TGTGCCAGTAAGAAAAGGACAGTTAGCAATCAGCCCCAGCATTTT
cdr3_aa: CASKKRTVSNQPQHF
v_call: TRBV19
d_call: -
clone_size: -
j_call: TRBJ1-5

cdr3_nt: TGTGCCAGCAGCGTAGGAACCGGGATCACCGGGGAGCTGTTTTTT
cdr3_aa: CASSVGTGITGELFF
v_call: TRBV9
d_call: -
clone_size: -
j_call: TRBJ2-2

cdr3_nt: TGTGCCAGCAGCCAATCGACTAGCGGAAATACGCAGTATTTT
cdr3_aa: CASSQSTSGNTQYF
v_call: TRBV3-1/TRBV3-2
d_call: TRBD2
clone_size: -
j_call: TRBJ2-3

cdr3_nt: TGCGCCAGCAGCTTGACTAGAGGCACAGATACGCAGTATTTT
cdr3_aa: CASSLTRGTDTQYF
v_call: TRBV5-1
d_call: -
clone_size: few
j_call: TRBJ2-3

cdr3_nt: TGTGCCAGCAGCCCGGTTCCAGGGCCTGGAAACACCATATATTTT
cdr3_aa: CASSPVPGPGNTIYF
v_call: TRBV3-1/TRBV3-2
d_call: -
clone_size: -
j_call: TRBJ1-3

cdr3_nt: TGTGCCAGCAGCAAACTGAGGCTGAATCAGCCCCAGCATTTT
cdr3_aa: CASSKLRLNQPQHF
v_call: TRBV21-1
d_call: -
clone_size: -
j_call: TRBJ1-5

cdr3_nt: TGTGCCTGGAGAAGGGGTAACCAGCCCCAGCATTTT
cdr3_aa: CAWRRGNQPQHF
v_call: TRBV30
d_call: -
clone_size: -
j_call: TRBJ1-5

cdr3_nt: TGTGCCTCTAACGGGGGGGCCATCACCGGGGAGCTGTTTTTT
cdr3_aa: CASNGGAITGELFF
v_call: TRBV30
d_call: TRBD2
clone_size: -
j_call: TRBJ2-2

cdr3_nt: TGTGCCAGCAGCCACTGGACTAGCGGGGGGGCCTTTTTGGCCGAGCAGTACTTC
cdr3_aa: CASSHWTSGGAFLAEQYF
v_call: TRBV3-1/TRBV3-2
d_call: TRBD2
clone_size: few
j_call: TRBJ2-7

cdr3_nt: TGCGCCAGCAGCTTGGCGACAGATACGCAGTATTTT
cdr3_aa: CASSLATDTQYF
v_call: TRBV5-1
d_call: -
clone_size: -
j_call: TRBJ2-3

cdr3_nt: TGTGCTAGCAGCTTCTCTCCCCAGGCCAACACCATATATTTT
cdr3_aa: CASSFSPQANTIYF
v_call: TRBV7-7
d_call: -
clone_size: -
j_call: TRBJ1-3

cdr3_nt: TGCGCCAGCAGCTTGGAGACTGACGGTCAGCCCCAGCATTTT
cdr3_aa: CASSLETDGQPQHF
v_call: TRBV5-1
d_call: -
clone_size: -
j_call: TRBJ1-5

cdr3_nt: TGTGCCAGCACGTTGGACTCGGCGCTGTTTTTT
cdr3_aa: CASTLDSALFF
v_call: TRBV2
d_call: -
clone_size: once
j_call: TRBJ2-2

cdr3_nt: TGTGCCACCAGCAGAGACACAGGGATCAGGGGCTACACCTTC
cdr3_aa: CATSRDTGIRGYTF
v_call: TRBV15
d_call: -
clone_size: once
j_call: TRBJ1-2

cdr3_nt: TGCGCCAGCAGCCAAACCCGGGACACTGAAGCTTTCTTT
cdr3_aa: CASSQTRDTEAFF
v_call: TRBV4-3
d_call: -
clone_size: once
j_call: TRBJ1-1

cdr3_nt: TGCAGTGCTAGTTCAGGGAACACTGAAGCTTTCTTT
cdr3_aa: CSASSGNTEAFF
v_call: TRBV20-1
d_call: -
clone_size: -
j_call: TRBJ1-1

cdr3_nt: TGTGCCAGCCGCGAGCCCCGCGGCACGCAGTATTTT
cdr3_aa: CASREPRGTQYF
v_call: TRBV25-1
d_call: -
clone_size: -
j_call: TRBJ2-3

cdr3_nt: TGTGCCAGCAGCTTAGATGGCGATGGGGGCGGCTACACCTTC
cdr3_aa: CASSLDGDGGGYTF
v_call: TRBV7-9
d_call: -
clone_size: -
j_call: TRBJ1-2

cdr3_nt: TGTGCCAGCAGCTTTGGGACAGGGGGCGGTGAAAAACTGTTTTTT
cdr3_aa: CASSFGTGGGEKLFF
v_call: TRBV5-8
d_call: TRBD1
clone_size: few
j_call: TRBJ1-4

cdr3_nt: TGCGCCAGCAGCGAGAGAGCCGGGACAGGGAGGAACGAGCAGTACTTC
cdr3_aa: CASSERAGTGRNEQYF
v_call: TRBV5-1
d_call: TRBD1
clone_size: -
j_call: TRBJ2-7

cdr3_nt: TGCGCCAGCAGCATGGGACAGGGCGGCACTGAAGCTTTCTTT
cdr3_aa: CASSMGQGGTEAFF
v_call: TRBV5-1
d_call: TRBD1
clone_size: few
j_call: TRBJ1-1

cdr3_nt: TGTGCCAGCAGTGTTCGGCAGGATGGCTACACCTTC
cdr3_aa: CASSVRQDGYTF
v_call: TRBV2
d_call: -
clone_size: -
j_call: TRBJ1-2

cdr3_nt: TGTGCCACCAGCAGAGATCGGGCAGGGGGAAGGACTGAAGCTTTCTTT
cdr3_aa: CATSRDRAGGRTEAFF
v_call: TRBV15
d_call: TRBD1
clone_size: -
j_call: TRBJ1-1

cdr3_nt: TGTGCCACCGTTCGACAGATCAACTATGGCTACACCTTC
cdr3_aa: CATVRQINYGYTF
v_call: TRBV24-1
d_call: -
clone_size: -
j_call: TRBJ1-2

cdr3_nt: TGTGCCAGCAGGGAGAGGGATCAGCCCCAGCATTTT
cdr3_aa: CASRERDQPQHF
v_call: TRBV21-1
d_call: -
clone_size: -
j_call: TRBJ1-5

cdr3_nt: TGTGCCAGCAGTTTATCGGGTAGCCAATTCCCTGGGGCCAACGTCCTGACTTTC
cdr3_aa: CASSLSGSQFPGANVLTF
v_call: TRBV28
d_call: -
clone_size: -
j_call: TRBJ2-6

cdr3_nt: TGTGCCAGCAGTGAAGGGCTAGGAACCTACGAGCAGTACTTC
cdr3_aa: CASSEGLGTYEQYF
v_call: TRBV2
d_call: -
clone_size: -
j_call: TRBJ2-7

cdr3_nt: TGTGCCAGCAGCCTCCGACAGGGGGCCTACGAGCAGTACTTC
cdr3_aa: CASSLRQGAYEQYF
v_call: TRBV3-1/TRBV3-2
d_call: TRBD1
clone_size: -
j_call: TRBJ2-7

cdr3_nt: TGTGCCAGCAGCAGAGGGCGGAACACTGAAGCTTTCTTT
cdr3_aa: CASSRGRNTEAFF
v_call: TRBV3-1/TRBV3-2
d_call: -
clone_size: -
j_call: TRBJ1-1

cdr3_nt: TGCGCCAGCAGCTTGGACGGTTTCGGGAATTCACCCCTCCACTTT
cdr3_aa: CASSLDGFGNSPLHF
v_call: TRBV5-1
d_call: -
clone_size: once
j_call: TRBJ1-6

cdr3_nt: TGTGCCAGCAGTTTAGGCGGGTCGCGGCCCCAGCATTTT
cdr3_aa: CASSLGGSRPQHF
v_call: TRBV12-3/TRBV12-4
d_call: -
clone_size: -
j_call: TRBJ1-5

cdr3_nt: TGTGCCATCAGTAGCTCGCAGGGATATGGCTACACCTTC
cdr3_aa: CAISSSQGYGYTF
v_call: TRBV10-3
d_call: -
clone_size: -
j_call: TRBJ1-2

cdr3_nt: TGCGCCAGCAGCTTGGATTGCAGCGATAGCAATCAGCCCCAGCATTTT
cdr3_aa: CASSLDCSDSNQPQHF
v_call: TRBV5-1
d_call: -
clone_size: -
j_call: TRBJ1-5

cdr3_nt: TGTGCCAGCAGCTTAGCTACGGGTAATGAAAAACTGTTTTTT
cdr3_aa: CASSLATGNEKLFF
v_call: TRBV7-8
d_call: -
clone_size: -
j_call: TRBJ1-4

cdr3_nt: TGTGCCAGCAGTGACGATTCACCCCTCCACTTT
cdr3_aa: CASSDDSPLHF
v_call: TRBV2
d_call: -
clone_size: -
j_call: TRBJ1-6

cdr3_nt: TGCAGCGTTGAAGAAACATTTCGAACTAGCGGCTACAATGAGCAGTTCTTC
cdr3_aa: CSVEETFRTSGYNEQFF
v_call: TRBV29-1
d_call: TRBD2
clone_size: -
j_call: TRBJ2-1

cdr3_nt: TGTGCCAGCAGCCCCGGACTAGCGGTAGAAGGCGAGCAGTTCTTC
cdr3_aa: CASSPGLAVEGEQFF
v_call: TRBV11-1
d_call: TRBD2
clone_size: once
j_call: TRBJ2-1

cdr3_nt: TGTGCCAGCAGCCCAAATGGGGCCGAAGCTTTCTTT
cdr3_aa: CASSPNGAEAFF
v_call: TRBV11-3
d_call: -
clone_size: -
j_call: TRBJ1-1

cdr3_nt: TGTGCCAGCAGTTCTTGGACTAGCGGGAGGGCTGGGTCCTACAATGAGCAGTTCTTC
cdr3_aa: CASSSWTSGRAGSYNEQFF
v_call: TRBV6-2/TRBV6-3
d_call: TRBD2
clone_size: -
j_call: TRBJ2-1

cdr3_nt: TGTGCCAGCAGCTCATTCCGGGACAGGGACAAGGAGACCCAGTACTTC
cdr3_aa: CASSSFRDRDKETQYF
v_call: TRBV25-1
d_call: TRBD1
clone_size: -
j_call: TRBJ2-5

cdr3_nt: TGTGCCTGGAGTGTACAAGATACGCAGTATTTT
cdr3_aa: CAWSVQDTQYF
v_call: TRBV30
d_call: -
clone_size: -
j_call: TRBJ2-3

cdr3_nt: TGTGCCAGCAGCTTTGGGGGACAGGCGATTAATGAAAAACTGTTTTTT
cdr3_aa: CASSFGGQAINEKLFF
v_call: TRBV12-1
d_call: -
clone_size: -
j_call: TRBJ1-4

cdr3_nt: TGTGCCAGCAGCAGAAACAGGGGGCGGCCCTACGAGCAGTACTTC
cdr3_aa: CASSRNRGRPYEQYF
v_call: TRBV6-2/TRBV6-3
d_call: TRBD1
clone_size: once
j_call: TRBJ2-7

cdr3_nt: TGTGCCACCAGCACAGGGCCGGGACAGGGGGCGAGGGGCTACACCTTC
cdr3_aa: CATSTGPGQGARGYTF
v_call: TRBV15
d_call: TRBD1
clone_size: -
j_call: TRBJ1-2